This T cell receptor (beta chain) was identified in a study of T cells expressing NK-cell markers. Across the whole study: There were seven HCMV-seropositive donors and one seronegative donor among the eight sequenced.

Study outcomes and limitations: Of the CD8+ T cells in six donors, about 1.0-7.0% belonged to dominant NKG2C+ clonotypes.

UMIs accompanied the 5'RACE template switching by which TCR beta cDNA was made. Using the 5' RACE reads, TCRdb records one entry per CDR3 protein without DNA. The clone table shows about 440,000 distinct CDR3 sequences, with the ten largest holding about 7.1%. With regard to this clonotype: Its antigen is as yet unknown.

Sequenced input: blood T cells: a sorted CD56 or NKG2C T cell subset, CD4+ or CD8+ T cells, or bulk PBMC T cells (not recorded which). The sequence derives from a woman between 18 and 70 years old in good health.

The chain's CDR3 is CATQGLALQETQYF. V gene TRBV10-3 combines with J gene TRBJ2-5; TCRdb indicates TRBD2, and absent DNA this call remains unverified. This CDR3 is built from 14 residues. The germline V gene encodes CDR1 ENHRY and CDR2 SYGVKD.